The present TCR beta chain was sequenced within a study of T cell changes during pregnancy in multiple sclerosis. Sequencing used immunoSEQ multiplex PCR; TCRdb keeps in-frame clones, though not all of them. The data contain roughly 100,000 clones, roughly nine tenths of them singletons. The CDR3 length is 16 residues. With 5 bases clipped from V and 6 bases from J, the junction kept 11 bases outside the gene matches. The germline V gene has CDR1 SGHDN and CDR2 FVKESK. The material was peripheral blood, obtained after pregnancy. V and J are TRBV14 and TRBJ2-1, with 9 nucleotides matching TRBD1. The receptor's source is a female donor with multiple sclerosis, enrolled in a pregnancy study. The CDR3 protein is CASSRFPGQGGNEQFF. CDR3 sequence (DNA): TGTGCCAGCAGCAGATTTCCGGGACAGGGAGGCAATGAGCAGTTCTTC.